This entry concerns a single TCR beta chain. This entry comes from a study of blood T cell repertoires in COVID-19. The overall study: Collection of acute and convalescent COVID-19 samples took place in the United States, Italy and Spain. PBMCs, B-cell-depleted T cells, or T cells were the source of the cDNA or gDNA that made up the material.

Germline assignment: CDR1 LNHDA and CDR2 SQIVND (reference sequence). The length of the CDR3 is 16 residues. V shed 4 bases, J shed 4 bases, and the junction held 12 bases outside the gene matches. In the authors' workflow: The assay estimated nucleated cells by amplifying reference gene primers. Data came from immunoSEQ multiplex PCR; TCRdb stores just in-frame clones and leaves some out. V and J calls and clone size are copied from that table; D and trimming were computed from the DNA. Here the sample spans hundreds of thousands of clones, 75% to 90% being singletons. The J gene is TRBJ1-2, the V gene TRBV19; 7 nucleotides match TRBD1. Source material: peripheral blood. This sequence was found in a woman in her twenties or thirties with active or convalescent COVID-19. The CDR3 loop is CASSRSGQAGTYGYTF. Written as DNA, the CDR3 is TGTGCCAGTAGTAGAAGCGGACAGGCCGGTACCTATGGCTACACCTTC.